The 14 T cell receptor beta chains below come from one sample, sequenced in a study of cytomegalovirus exposure and HLA in healthy donors. The assay was immunoSEQ multiplex PCR, and TCRdb's table has in-frame clones only and misses some. The table lists roughly 310,000 clones, roughly 86% of them singletons. Sequences were obtained from PBMCs. The receptors here all came from a man aged 30 to 39 in good health and CMV-seronegative.

CDR3 protein: CASSLRLAGEETQYF. CDR3 coding DNA: TGCGCCAGCAGCTTACGACTAGCGGGGGAAGAGACCCAGTACTTC. The rearrangement links TRBV5-1 to TRBJ2-5; 12 nucleotides agree with TRBD2. The length of the CDR3 is 15 residues. V dropped 2 bases and J dropped 3; count of bases not matched to a gene: 2. Germline V gives CDR1 SGHRS, CDR2 YFSETQ.

This clone occurred once. V is TRBV18 and J is TRBJ2-5; possibly TRBD2 for D (6 bases). Germline values: CDR1 KGHSH, CDR2 LQKENI. The CDR3 contains 13 residues. Trimming took 5 bases from V and 5 from J, leaving 12 bases between them. The CDR3: CASSTKAGETQYF. For the CDR3, the DNA is TGTGCCAGCTCAACCAAGGCGGGGGAGACCCAGTACTTC.

The rearrangement joins TRBV5-1 to TRBJ1-4, with 9 bases identical to TRBD1. This CDR3 comprises 17 residues. The trim removed 2 bases at V and 2 bases at J, leaving 7 bases unmatched. CDR1 is SGHRS and CDR2 is YFSETQ in the germline V gene. The CDR3 loop reads CASSFGQGRGTNEKLFF. The CDR3 coding sequence is TGCGCCAGCAGCTTCGGACAGGGGAGAGGTACTAATGAAAAACTGTTTTTT.

The chain employs TRBV7-2 and TRBJ2-7; 9 nucleotides agree with TRBD1. Germline lookup yields CDR1 SGHTA and CDR2 FQGNSA. Unmatched junction bases numbered 16, after V lost 2 bases and J lost 5 bases. The CDR3 loop spans 18 amino acids. Here the CDR3 reads CASSLRRGQGLISDEQYF. CDR3 nucleotide sequence: TGTGCCAGCAGCTTACGGCGGGGACAGGGTTTGATATCTGACGAGCAGTACTTC.

The chain employs TRBV19 and TRBJ1-6; D uncertain. The CDR3 contains 16 residues. The germline gives CDR1 LNHDA, CDR2 SQIVND (reference sequence). The V end lost 9 bases, the J end lost 3 bases, and 18 bases lay between the germline ends. CDR3 loop: CASEPGRYFYNSPLHF. As DNA, the CDR3 is TGTGCCAGCGAACCGGGGAGATATTTCTATAATTCACCCCTCCACTTT.

DNA for the CDR3: TGCGCCAGCAGCTTAAAGGACAGGGGGTATACTGAAGCTTTCTTT. This gives the protein CASSLKDRGYTEAFF. V is TRBV5-1 and J is TRBJ1-1; the match to TRBD1 covers 10 bases. V was pared by 2 bases and J by 5 bases, with 6 bases of the junction left unmatched. This CDR3 region has 15 residues. CDR1 is SGHRS and CDR2 is YFSETQ in the germline V gene.

This CDR3 reads CASSIVGTGQPQHF. CDR3 bases: TGTGCCAGTAGTATAGTTGGGACAGGGCAGCCCCAGCATTTT. The V call is TRBV19, the J call TRBJ1-5; 9 bases are shared with TRBD1. Germline CDR1 is LNHDA and CDR2 is SQIVND (reference sequence). J gave up 7 bases and V 1 base, and 2 bases lay outside the gene matches. CDR3 length equals 14 residues.

This clone came up a few times. The CDR3 protein is CASSRGAANTEAFF. The CDR3 nucleotides read TGCGCCAGCAGTCGGGGGGCGGCGAACACTGAAGCTTTCTTT. The chain is built from TRBV5-1 and TRBJ1-1, with D tentatively TRBD1 (6 bases). V lost 5 bases to trimming and J lost 1 base, with 12 bases between them. From germline, CDR1 is SGHRS and CDR2 YFSETQ. The CDR3 has 14 residues. Based on the CDR3 plus reference TRBV5-1 and TRBJ1-1, the full variable domain is KAGVTQTPRYLIKTRGQQVTLSCSPISGHRSVSWYQQTPGQGLQFLFEYFSETQRNKGNFPGRFSGRQFSNSRSEMNVSTLELGDSALYLCASSRGAANTEAFFGQGTRLTVV.

The gene calls are TRBV5-1 and TRBJ1-5, with 9 nucleotides matching TRBD1. There are 15 residues in the CDR3. Trimming cost V 3 bases and J 3 bases; bases outside gene matches: 4. Germline CDR1 and CDR2: SGHRS and YFSETQ. The CDR3 coding sequence is TGCGCCAGCAGCTCCGGGACAGGGCTCAATCAGCCCCAGCATTTT. Protein product: CASSSGTGLNQPQHF.

This clone was counted a single time. This chain joins TRBV2 and TRBJ1-6; TRBD1 matches 7 bases. The CDR3 spans 15 residues. Germline V lookup: CDR1 SNHLY, CDR2 FYNNEI. The junction had 4 bases not matched to a gene; V was cut back by 2 bases and J by 6 bases. The CDR3: CASSELRQGNSPLHF. Written as DNA, the CDR3 is TGTGCCAGCAGTGAACTCCGACAGGGTAATTCACCCCTCCACTTT.

This clone was picked up one time. V is TRBV9 and J is TRBJ2-1; 10 bases agree with TRBD2. Per germline, CDR1 SGDLS and CDR2 YYNGEE. After removal of 4 bases from V and 4 bases from J, the junction contained 5 bases not matched to a gene. The CDR3 sequence is 15 residues long. The chain's CDR3 is CASSTAGGQYNEQFF. In DNA form, the CDR3 reads TGTGCCAGCAGCACAGCGGGGGGGCAATACAATGAGCAGTTCTTC.

The gene calls are TRBV2 and TRBJ1-2; 8 nucleotides line up with TRBD1. CDR1 is SNHLY, CDR2 FYNNEI, per germline. The CDR3 runs 14 residues. V trimming: 8 bases; J trimming: 4 bases; junction bases outside the gene matches: 9. CDR3 nucleotide sequence: TGTGCCAGCTCCCAGGAGACAGGGGTCTATGGCTACACCTTC. As protein: CASSQETGVYGYTF.

The chain joins TRBV9 to TRBJ2-7; 7 nucleotides agree with TRBD1. Germline values: CDR1 SGDLS, CDR2 YYNGEE. V lost 0 bases, J lost 2 bases, and 2 bases stayed unmatched. CDR3 size: 14 residues. This CDR3 reads CASSVGQGAYEQYF. Here the CDR3 DNA reads TGTGCCAGCAGCGTAGGACAGGGAGCCTACGAGCAGTACTTC.

This clone was detected once. The rearrangement joins TRBV6-4 to TRBJ2-5; a possible D gene is TRBD1 (6 bases). The germline CDR1 and CDR2 sequences are MRHNA and SNTAGT. The V end lost 3 bases, the J end lost 3 bases, and 11 bases lay between the germline ends. CDR3 size: 14 residues. The DNA of the CDR3 is TGTGCCAGCAGTGAACAGGGTGGAGAAGAGACCCAGTACTTC. Translating gives CASSEQGGEETQYF.